Each of the 30 T cell receptor beta chains below was sequenced from the same sample in a study of Graves' ophthalmopathy and Graves' hyperthyroidism listed by TCRdb under 2018. The instrument given in TCRdb is Illumina HiSeq 2000. TCR beta CDR3 regions were amplified from RNA transcripts for repertoire sequencing. The first round of RT-PCR was done with HTBI primers and the Qiagen OneStep RT-PCR kit, and was followed by a second round of multiplex PCR, then size selection and purification. TCRdb reworked the public reads: Q25 trimming with fastp, MiXCR clone assembly, productive beta chains retained. Rows merge per CDR3 protein into single entries with the most common DNA and genes. The sample table holds over 450,000 distinct CDR3 sequences, of which about 15% were seen once. Of the sample, around 9.8% falls within the top ten clones. The sequencing input was blood. All receptors come from a woman in her twenties or thirties with Graves' ophthalmopathy. Donor details come from another sample of the same person, matched by shared clones.

Ten or more counts support this clonotype. The chain has TRBV18 and TRBJ2-5; the match to TRBD2 covers 9 bases. After removal of 5 bases from V and 2 bases from J, the junction contained 0 bases not matched to a gene. CDR1 KGHSH and CDR2 LQKENI come from the germline V gene. The CDR3 runs 13 residues. The CDR3 here is CASSGLAQETQYF. CDR3 nucleotides: TGTGCCAGCTCAGGACTAGCGCAAGAGACCCAGTACTTC.

This clonotype was observed at least ten times. The chain is built from TRBV11-1 and TRBJ1-1, with D maybe TRBD1 (5 bases). Looked up from germline, CDR1 is SGHAT and CDR2 is FQDESV (reference sequence). V lost 3 bases, J lost 2 bases, and 10 bases lay in between. The CDR3 extends over 14 amino acids. CDR3 in DNA: TGTGCCAGCAGCTTCATGGGACCCAACACTGAAGCTTTCTTT. As protein: CASSFMGPNTEAFF.

This clonotype appeared many times. This rearrangement joins TRBV28 to TRBJ1-3; D may be TRBD1 (5 bases). Germline loops: CDR1 MDHEN, CDR2 SYDVKM. The germline V and J ends were trimmed by 4 bases and 3 bases, with 10 bases remaining between them. The CDR3 runs 14 residues. The CDR3 DNA sequence: TGTGCCAGCAGTTACCCAGGGCATGGAAACACCATATATTTT. As protein: CASSYPGHGNTIYF.

This clonotype was detected many times. The chain carries TRBV30 and TRBJ1-5; D is uncertain. Germline V gene lookup returns CDR1 GTSNPN and CDR2 SVGIG (reference sequence). The CDR3 consists of 12 residues. V dropped 3 bases and J dropped 4 bases, with 7 bases sitting between them. CDR3 in amino acids: CAWSGSNQPQHF. CDR3 DNA sequence: TGTGCCTGGAGCGGGAGTAATCAGCCCCAGCATTTT.

This clonotype was found a few times. The CDR3 loop reads CASSLFPGRAFF. The CDR3 nucleotides read TGTGCCAGCAGCTTATTTCCAGGGAGAGCTTTCTTT. The V call is TRBV5-5, the J call TRBJ1-1; tentatively, D is TRBD1 (5 bases). The germline gives CDR1 SGHKS, CDR2 YYEKEE (reference sequence). With 2 bases removed from V and 10 bases from J, the gap between germline ends came to 12 bases. This CDR3 region has 12 residues.

This clonotype was detected ten times or more. The chain uses TRBV18 and TRBJ1-6; D gene ambiguous. V was shortened by 4 bases and J by 11 bases, with 12 bases between the two germline ends. The CDR3 has 13 amino acids. Germline V gives CDR1 KGHSH, CDR2 LQKENI. The CDR3 loop is CASSRGESAPLHF. The DNA of the CDR3 is TGTGCCAGCTCACGGGGTGAGTCGGCACCCCTCCACTTT. Looking up the rest from reference TRBV18 and TRBJ1-6 gives the full variable domain: NAGVMQNPRHLVRRRGQEARLRCSPMKGHSHVYWYRQLPEEGLKFMVYLQKENIIDESGMPKERFSAEFPKEGPSILRIQQVVRGDSAAYFCASSRGESAPLHFGNGTRLTVT.

This clonotype has ten or more counts. V usage is TRBV15 and J usage is TRBJ2-7; D is perhaps TRBD1 (6 bases). The ends were cut back, 1 base at V and 0 bases at J, with 7 bases in the middle. Per germline, CDR1 LNHNV and CDR2 YYDKDF (reference sequence). This CDR3 is 14 amino acids long. In DNA form, the CDR3 reads TGTGCCACCAGCAGAGGGGACATCTCCTACGAGCAGTACTTC. Protein product: CATSRGDISYEQYF.

This clonotype was counted ten times or more. The V and J genes are TRBV6-1 and TRBJ1-6; D uncertain. The V and J ends lost 6 bases and 0 bases respectively, with 12 bases between them. The CDR3 is 16 amino acids. CDR1 MNHNS and CDR2 SASEGT come from the germline V gene. CDR3 region: CASSPTLSSYNSPLHF. Here the CDR3 DNA reads TGTGCCAGCAGCCCTACTCTGAGCTCCTATAATTCACCCCTCCACTTT.

This clonotype was detected many times. The V and J genes are TRBV10-3 and TRBJ2-7; D gene uncertain. The CDR3 is 13 amino acids. V dropped 5 bases and J dropped 1 base, with 9 bases sitting between them. Germline lookup yields CDR1 ENHRY and CDR2 SYGVKD. CDR3 nucleotides: TGTGCCATCAGTAAGGACCAGTCCTACGAGCAGTACTTC. Residues: CAISKDQSYEQYF.

In its sample, this clonotype was seen many times. The rearrangement links TRBV27 to TRBJ1-2; TRBD1 might be the D (6 bases). V lost 5 bases and J lost 1, with 11 bases in between. The CDR3 consists of 14 residues. In germline, CDR1 is MNHEY, CDR2 SMNVEV (reference sequence). CDR3 nucleotides: TGTGCCAGCAGTAGCAGGGGTCGTAACTATGGCTACACCTTC. Encoded protein: CASSSRGRNYGYTF.

The chain couples TRBV7-2 to TRBJ2-7, with 8 bases that match TRBD1. Trimming at V came to 7 bases and at J to 8 bases, leaving 7 bases not matched to a gene. There are 12 residues in the CDR3. Germline loops: CDR1 SGHTA, CDR2 FQGNSA. This CDR3 is CASTKTGAQQYF. Here the CDR3 DNA reads TGTGCCAGCACCAAGACAGGGGCCCAGCAGTACTTC. The full variable domain, with the rest looked up from reference TRBV7-2 and TRBJ2-7, is GAGVSQSPSNKVTEKGKDVELRCDPISGHTALYWYRQSLGQGLEFLIYFQGNSAPDKSGLPSDRFSAERTGGSVSTLTIQRTQQEDSAVYLCASTKTGAQQYFGPGTRLTVT.

The chain links TRBV19 to TRBJ1-5, with TRBD1 matching over 11 bases. V shed 5 bases and J 4 bases; nucleotides not matched to a gene: 10. The CDR3 has 17 amino acids. CDR1 is LNHDA and CDR2 is SQIVND in the germline V gene (reference sequence). The CDR3 protein is CASSPMDRGQKNQPQHF. CDR3 in DNA: TGTGCCAGTAGTCCGATGGACAGGGGGCAAAAGAATCAGCCCCAGCATTTT. Full variable domain (rest looked up from reference TRBV19 and TRBJ1-5): DGGITQSPKYLFRKEGQNVTLSCEQNLNHDAMYWYRQDPGQGLRLIYYSQIVNDFQKGDIAEGYSVSREKKESFPLTVTSAQKNPTAFYLCASSPMDRGQKNQPQHFGDGTRLSIL.

Ten or more counts support this clonotype. This chain uses TRBV20-1 with TRBJ2-5; 11 nucleotides align to TRBD2. V was clipped by 5 bases and J by 5 bases; unmatched bases: 7. The CDR3 has 14 residues. Germline CDR1 and CDR2: DFQATT and SNEGSKA (reference sequence). The CDR3 reads CSADAGLAAETQYF. DNA for the CDR3: TGCAGTGCTGACGCGGGACTAGCGGCGGAGACCCAGTACTTC.

The chain carries TRBV6-1 and TRBJ1-1; tentatively, D is TRBD1 (6 bases). With 9 bases removed from V and 0 bases from J, the gap between germline ends came to 17 bases. This CDR3 contains 15 residues. The germline V gene has CDR1 MNHNS and CDR2 SASEGT. Here the CDR3 DNA reads TGTGCCAGTCAAACGGGACAACTCCTGAACACTGAAGCTTTCTTT. Its translation is CASQTGQLLNTEAFF.

The chain couples TRBV6-2 or TRBV6-3 to TRBJ2-5; TRBD2 agrees at 11 bases. Germline V gene lookup returns CDR1 MNHEY and CDR2 SVGEGT. V lost 4 bases to trimming and J lost 5 bases; unmatched junction nucleotides: 12. The CDR3 is 17 amino acids. The CDR3 DNA reads TGTGCCAGCAGTTCCCGAGGTAGCGGGGGGGATTTCGAGACCCAGTACTTC. The encoded protein is CASSSRGSGGDFETQYF.

This clonotype came up a few times. The J gene is TRBJ2-7, the V gene TRBV30; 9 nucleotides align to TRBD1. The CDR3 loop spans 14 amino acids. Germline V CDR1 and CDR2: GTSNPN, SVGIG (reference sequence). Trimming removed 5 bases from V and 3 bases from J; junction bases left unmatched: 8. CDR3 in amino acids: CAWSTGTGFYEQYF. The CDR3, as DNA: TGTGCCTGGTCTACCGGGACAGGGTTCTACGAGCAGTACTTC. Full variable domain (missing parts from reference TRBV30 and TRBJ2-7): SQTIHQWPATLVQPVGSPLSLECTVEGTSNPNLYWYRQAAGRGLQLLFYSVGIGQISSEVPQNLSASRPQDRQFILSSKKLLLSDSGFYLCAWSTGTGFYEQYFGPGTRLTVT.

The chain combines TRBV7-9 with TRBJ1-2; 7 nucleotides line up with TRBD1. V lost 5 bases, J lost 6 bases, and 6 bases stayed unmatched. Germline CDR1 SEHNR, CDR2 FQNEAQ (reference sequence). The CDR3 runs 13 residues. DNA of the CDR3: TGTGCCAGCAGCAACGGGACAGATCATGGCTACACCTTC. Translation gives CASSNGTDHGYTF.

In its sample, this clonotype was seen many times. The V call is TRBV28, the J call TRBJ2-2; D is uncertain. V was shortened by 4 bases and J by 4 bases, with 13 bases between the two germline ends. This CDR3 region has 15 residues. The germline V gene has CDR1 MDHEN and CDR2 SYDVKM. The CDR3 protein is CASSSTPFRTGELFF. The CDR3 region has the DNA TGTGCCAGCAGTTCTACCCCCTTCCGCACCGGGGAGCTGTTTTTT. Supplemented by reference TRBV28 and TRBJ2-2, the full variable domain reads DVKVTQSSRYLVKRTGEKVFLECVQDMDHENMFWYRQDPGLGLRLIYFSYDVKMKEKGDIPEGYSVSREKKERFSLILESASTNQTSMYLCASSSTPFRTGELFFGEGSRLTVL.

There are a few counts of this clonotype. The chain couples TRBV20-1 to TRBJ1-4; the D gene is possibly TRBD1 (5 bases). V lost 0 bases and J 8 bases, leaving 16 bases between the germline ends. Germline V gene lookup returns CDR1 DFQATT and CDR2 SNEGSKA (reference sequence). This CDR3 is built from 15 residues. CDR3 coding DNA: TGCAGTGCTAGAGATGGGAACTCGGGGCACGAAAAACTGTTTTTT. This gives the protein CSARDGNSGHEKLFF.

V usage is TRBV7-9 and J usage is TRBJ1-6, with TRBD1 as a possible D gene (5 bases). The CDR3 totals 14 residues. The V gene lost 5 bases and the J gene lost 10 bases, with 15 bases spanning the gap. The germline CDR1 and CDR2 sequences are SEHNR and FQNEAQ (reference sequence). The CDR3 protein is CASSPGQSGSPLHF. The CDR3 nucleotides are TGTGCCAGCAGCCCAGGGCAGTCGGGCTCACCCCTCCACTTT.

Details on this clonotype: This may arise from a read error, as a much more abundant clone is one base away. The genes are TRBV27 and TRBJ1-1; possibly TRBD1 for D (6 bases). The CDR3 consists of 15 residues. The germline V gene has CDR1 MNHEY and CDR2 SMNVEV (reference sequence). DNA for the CDR3: TGTGCCGGCAGTTTGTCAACAGGGAGGAACACTGAAGCTTTCTTT. This codes for CAGSLSTGRNTEAFF.

This clonotype was recorded at least ten times. The chain carries TRBV4-1 and TRBJ2-7, with TRBD1 matching 9 bases. The CDR3 length is 18 residues. Germline assignment: CDR1 MGHRA and CDR2 YSYEKL. V lost 1 base, J lost 6 bases, and 16 bases stayed unmatched. As DNA, the CDR3 is TGCGCCAGCAGCCAAGCTGATTCAGGACAGGGGATTTTTGGCGAGCAGTACTTC. It codes for CASSQADSGQGIFGEQYF.

This clonotype was observed at least ten times. The V call is TRBV11-2, the J call TRBJ2-5; D might be TRBD1 or TRBD2, each matching 7 bases. CDR1 and CDR2 from the germline V gene are SGHAT and FQNNGV. The germline V and J ends were trimmed by 4 bases and 3 bases, with 18 bases remaining between them. The CDR3 covers 16 residues. The CDR3 is CASSSAAPGGEETQYF. CDR3 coding DNA: TGTGCCAGCAGCTCGGCGGCTCCAGGGGGGGAAGAGACCCAGTACTTC.

This clonotype was observed many times. The chain has TRBV6-5 and TRBJ2-2; TRBD1 matches at 7 bases. Germline values: CDR1 MNHEY, CDR2 SVGAGI. The CDR3 is 16 residues long. The V gene end was trimmed by 6 bases and the J gene end by 0 bases; junction bases not matched to a gene: 7. The CDR3 reads CASSLQGYANTGELFF. CDR3 DNA: TGTGCCAGCAGCTTACAGGGGTACGCGAACACCGGGGAGCTGTTTTTT.

This clonotype was recorded at least ten times. The chain combines TRBV27 with TRBJ2-7; TRBD2 aligns across 8 bases. Germline V gene sequence: CDR1 MNHEY, CDR2 SMNVEV (reference sequence). This CDR3 spans 14 amino acids. J was trimmed by 5 bases and V by 2 bases; bases with no gene match: 5. CDR3 loop: CASSLRGGFNEQYF. CDR3 bases: TGTGCCAGCAGTTTACGGGGGGGTTTCAACGAGCAGTACTTC.

The table lists this clonotype with many counts. This chain connects TRBV29-1 to TRBJ1-2, with D possibly matching TRBD1 (5 bases). CDR1 SQVTM and CDR2 ANQGSEA come from the germline V gene. The CDR3 runs to 14 residues. Trimming stripped 8 bases from V and 8 bases from J, with 24 bases between. The CDR3, as DNA: TGCAGCACTTCGAGGGGACCTAGGGATCGGGGCTACACCTTC. As protein: CSTSRGPRDRGYTF.

V gene TRBV6-2 or TRBV6-3 combines with J gene TRBJ1-1, with D possibly being TRBD1 (5 bases). The CDR3 runs 16 residues. Trimming took off 6 bases at V and 4 bases at J, with 21 bases between the two ends. Germline V gene lookup returns CDR1 MNHEY and CDR2 SVGEGT. The CDR3 loop is CASSPREYVGSTEAFF. Written as DNA, the CDR3 is TGTGCCAGCAGCCCCAGGGAGTACGTAGGGAGCACTGAAGCTTTCTTT.

This clonotype was seen ten or more times. The chain couples TRBV30 to TRBJ2-2; D remains ambiguous. The germline CDR1 and CDR2 sequences are GTSNPN and SVGIG (reference sequence). This CDR3 has 18 residues. Deletions cut 3 bases from V and 1 base from J, with 21 bases between. The CDR3 nucleotides are TGTGCCTGGAGACCCCCCTGGCCCAACCGAAAGAACACCGGGGAGCTGTTTTTT. This encodes CAWRPPWPNRKNTGELFF.

This chain joins TRBV14 and TRBJ2-7; 8 bases line up with TRBD2. Per the germline V gene, CDR1 is SGHDN and CDR2 is FVKESK. The V and J ends lost 5 bases and 2 bases, in that order; junction bases with no gene match: 5. The CDR3 runs to 14 residues. The CDR3 coding sequence is TGTGCCAGCAGCGCGGGACTAGGGACCTACGAGCAGTACTTC. Translating gives CASSAGLGTYEQYF. The complete variable domain, with remaining parts taken from reference TRBV14 and TRBJ2-7, reads EAGVTQFPSHSVIEKGQTVTLRCDPISGHDNLYWYRRVMGKEIKFLLHFVKESKQDESGMPNNRFLAERTGGTYSTLKVQPAELEDSGVYFCASSAGLGTYEQYFGPGTRLTVT.

This clonotype was detected many times. This chain joins TRBV12-3 or TRBV12-4 and TRBJ2-7, with D possibly being TRBD2 (7 bases). Trimming left V 2 bases short and J 5 bases short, with 10 bases between. CDR3 length equals 13 residues. The CDR3 reads CASSLWGGDEQYF. CDR3 in DNA: TGTGCCAGCAGTTTATGGGGGGGCGACGAGCAGTACTTC.